This T cell receptor beta chain was captured by sequencing in a study of Graves' ophthalmopathy and Graves' hyperthyroidism. For repertoire sequencing, the TCR beta CDR3 regions were amplified from RNA transcripts. RT-PCR was first run with HTBI primers, then multiplex PCR in a second round. TCRdb used MiXCR to reprocess the multiplex PCR reads, holding one entry per CDR3 protein. The data contain over a million distinct CDR3 sequences, less than 45% of them singletons. The CDR3 covers 14 residues. V dropped 4 bases and J dropped 8 bases, with 17 bases sitting between them. Germline CDR1 MNHEY, CDR2 SVGAGI. Diagnostic conclusions were grounded in clinical symptoms, serum thyroxine, TRAb, thyroid ultrasound and orbital computed tomography.

Sequencing input: peripheral blood or thyroid tissue (not recorded which). This chain connects TRBV6-5 to TRBJ1-2; the D gene is possibly TRBD1 (5 bases). The origin of this receptor is an adult man with Graves' hyperthyroidism. The CDR3 DNA sequence: TGTGCCAGCAGTTCTCTCGGGACTGTGGAGGGCTACACCTTC. Translating gives CASSSLGTVEGYTF.